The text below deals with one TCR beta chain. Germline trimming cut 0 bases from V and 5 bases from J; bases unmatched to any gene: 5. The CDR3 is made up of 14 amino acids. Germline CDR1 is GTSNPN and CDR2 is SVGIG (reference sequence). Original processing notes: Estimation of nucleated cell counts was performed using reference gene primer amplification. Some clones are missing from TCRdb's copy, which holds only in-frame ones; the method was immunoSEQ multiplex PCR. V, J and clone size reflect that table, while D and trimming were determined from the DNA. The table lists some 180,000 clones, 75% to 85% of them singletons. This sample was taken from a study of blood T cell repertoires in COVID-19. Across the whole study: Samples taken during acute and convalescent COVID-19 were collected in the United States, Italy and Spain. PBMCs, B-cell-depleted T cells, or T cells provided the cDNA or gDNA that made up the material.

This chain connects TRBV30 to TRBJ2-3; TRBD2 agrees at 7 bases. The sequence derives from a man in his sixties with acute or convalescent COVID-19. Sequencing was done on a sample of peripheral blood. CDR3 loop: CAWSVRGGGDTQYF. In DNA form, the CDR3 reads TGTGCCTGGAGTGTACGCGGGGGAGGAGATACGCAGTATTTT.